The 24 T cell receptor beta chains presented below share a single source sample, sequenced in a study of CD8 T cells in Susac syndrome. It was with random hexamers that 0.5 to 1 ug RNA was reverse transcribed. From the immunoSEQ multiplex PCR reads, TCRdb called clonotypes with MiXCR, one entry per CDR3 protein. In the table there are roughly 130,000 distinct CDR3 sequences, over 95% of which are singletons. Sequencing input: CD4+ T cells from PBMCs. These receptors originate from a human donor with Susac syndrome.

The rearrangement uses TRBV9 and TRBJ2-3, with TRBD2 matching over 9 bases. The CDR3 length is 16 residues. In germline, CDR1 is SGDLS, CDR2 YYNGEE. V lost 4 bases and J lost 0; bases outside the gene matches: 6. The CDR3 DNA reads TGTGCCAGCAGCTCGTTTAGCGGGAGAAGCACAGATACGCAGTATTTT. It codes for CASSSFSGRSTDTQYF.

The genes are TRBV15 and TRBJ2-7; 7 bases fit TRBD1. Germline-derived CDR1 and CDR2 are LNHNV and YYDKDF (reference sequence). V shed 0 bases and J 6 bases; nucleotides not matched to a gene: 5. There are 14 residues in the CDR3. CDR3 residues: CATSRDHDRVEQYF. The CDR3 DNA is TGTGCCACCAGCAGAGATCATGACAGGGTCGAGCAGTACTTC.

The chain links TRBV2 to TRBJ1-2; the D is unclear. Deletions cut 4 bases from V and 0 bases from J, with 9 bases between. Germline V gene lookup returns CDR1 SNHLY and CDR2 FYNNEI. The CDR3 covers 14 residues. In DNA, the CDR3 is TGTGCCAGCAGTGGTCGCAGAGCTAACTATGGCTACACCTTC. This translates into CASSGRRANYGYTF.

The V and J genes are TRBV12-5 and TRBJ2-1; 10 bases match TRBD1. In germline, CDR1 is LGHNT, CDR2 FRNRAP. The CDR3 contains 14 residues. Trimming removed 4 bases from V and 5 bases from J; junction bases left unmatched: 2. Here the CDR3 reads CASGSGTGDNEQFF. The CDR3, as DNA: TGTGCTAGTGGTTCCGGGACAGGGGACAATGAGCAGTTCTTC.

The rearrangement uses TRBV4-1 and TRBJ2-7, with TRBD2 matching over 11 bases. The length of the CDR3 is 15 residues. Germline V gene data show CDR1 as MGHRA and CDR2 as YSYEKL. Losses at the gene ends were 5 bases for V and 2 bases for J; bases not matched to a gene: 5. The CDR3 protein is CASSTGTSGTYEQYF. DNA of the CDR3: TGCGCCAGCAGCACCGGGACTAGCGGTACCTACGAGCAGTACTTC.

The V and J genes are TRBV7-9 and TRBJ2-1, with 10 bases lining up with TRBD2. The CDR3 runs to 16 residues. Germline CDR1 is SEHNR and CDR2 is FQNEAQ (reference sequence). V was clipped by 2 bases and J by 4 bases; unmatched bases: 5. CDR3 coding DNA: TGTGCCAGCAGCTTAATACTAGCGGGATATTACAATGAGCAGTTCTTC. Its translation is CASSLILAGYYNEQFF.

The chain couples TRBV29-1 to TRBJ2-3; possible D gene TRBD1, 5 bases. This CDR3 spans 14 amino acids. Per the germline V gene, CDR1 is SQVTM and CDR2 is ANQGSEA. Trimming shortened V by 7 bases and J by 1 base, and 15 bases separated the two germline ends. As DNA, the CDR3 is TGCAGCGCCAGGGCCCGAGTCGGCACAGATACGCAGTATTTT. It is translated as CSARARVGTDTQYF.

This clonotype was counted once. The chain joins TRBV6-2 or TRBV6-3 to TRBJ1-5; no clear D gene. This CDR3 contains 16 residues. The germline V gene has CDR1 MNHEY and CDR2 SVGEGT. Between the trimmed V and J ends, which lost 2 bases and 0 bases, there was a span of 11 bases. CDR3 bases: TGTGCCAGCAGTTACGTGTTCGGCTTTAGCAATCAGCCCCAGCATTTT. Protein sequence: CASSYVFGFSNQPQHF.

This chain links TRBV7-2 with TRBJ2-2; the match to TRBD1 covers 8 bases. This CDR3 has 14 residues. V shed 5 bases and J 5 bases; nucleotides not matched to a gene: 4. CDR1 and CDR2 (germline): SGHTA, FQGNSA. CDR3 amino acids: CASSLGQGTGELFF. In DNA, the CDR3 is TGTGCCAGCAGCCTTGGACAGGGTACCGGGGAGCTGTTTTTT. The full variable domain, with the rest looked up from reference TRBV7-2 and TRBJ2-2, is GAGVSQSPSNKVTEKGKDVELRCDPISGHTALYWYRQSLGQGLEFLIYFQGNSAPDKSGLPSDRFSAERTGGSVSTLTIQRTQQEDSAVYLCASSLGQGTGELFFGEGSRLTVL.

This chain joins TRBV12-3 or TRBV12-4 and TRBJ1-2, with unresolved D. The CDR3 has 15 residues. Trimming shortened V by 3 bases and J by 8 bases, and 19 bases separated the two germline ends. The chain's CDR3 is CASSLSGFPRRGYTF. DNA for the CDR3: TGTGCCAGCAGTTTGTCAGGATTCCCGAGGAGGGGCTACACCTTC.

V and J are TRBV5-1 and TRBJ2-1, with 8 bases fitting TRBD1. V was pared by 4 bases and J by 8 bases, with 11 bases of the junction left unmatched. CDR1 and CDR2 (germline): SGHRS, YFSETQ. The CDR3 runs 15 residues. In DNA form, the CDR3 reads TGCGCCAGCAGCACCCTAGGACAGGGAGGCGATGAGCAGTTCTTC. Encoded protein: CASSTLGQGGDEQFF. Variable domain in full (rest from reference TRBV5-1 and TRBJ2-1): KAGVTQTPRYLIKTRGQQVTLSCSPISGHRSVSWYQQTPGQGLQFLFEYFSETQRNKGNFPGRFSGRQFSNSRSEMNVSTLELGDSALYLCASSTLGQGGDEQFFGPGTRLTVL.

The rearrangement uses TRBV10-3 and TRBJ2-2, with D perhaps TRBD1 (5 bases). V lost 6 bases and J 6 bases, leaving 11 bases between the germline ends. Germline CDR1 is ENHRY and CDR2 is SYGVKD. This CDR3 comprises 13 residues. CDR3: CAIRTVMAGELFF. In nucleotides, the CDR3 is TGTGCCATCAGGACAGTTATGGCCGGGGAGCTGTTTTTT.

This clonotype was observed once. J is TRBJ1-1 and V is TRBV4-3; D perhaps matches TRBD1 (6 bases). V dropped 2 bases and J dropped 10 bases, with 17 bases sitting between them. The length of the CDR3 is 14 residues. Germline assignment: CDR1 LGHNA and CDR2 YSLEER. Here the CDR3 DNA reads TGCGCCAGCAGCCAAATGCCGGGGGCGAATGTAGCTTTCTTT. Amino acids: CASSQMPGANVAFF.

V and J are TRBV28 and TRBJ2-3; 7 nucleotides line up with TRBD1. V shed 6 bases and J 3 bases; nucleotides not matched to a gene: 12. Germline values: CDR1 MDHEN, CDR2 SYDVKM. The CDR3 is made up of 16 amino acids. Written as DNA, the CDR3 is TGTGCCAGCAGACCTCCACTCGCGACAGGGACAGATACGCAGTATTTT. Encoded protein: CASRPPLATGTDTQYF.

The chain is built from TRBV29-1 and TRBJ2-1; TRBD2 matches at 10 bases. This CDR3 region has 13 residues. CDR1 is SQVTM, CDR2 ANQGSEA, per germline. Trimming cost V 5 bases and J 6 bases; bases outside gene matches: 4. The CDR3 protein is CSVRAGGFNEQFF. Written as DNA, the CDR3 is TGCAGCGTTCGAGCGGGAGGGTTCAATGAGCAGTTCTTC.

The rearrangement uses TRBV5-6 and TRBJ1-1, with 8 bases matching TRBD1. Germline CDR1 is SGHDT and CDR2 is YYEEEE. The CDR3 runs 15 residues. The J segment lost 1 base and the V segment lost 6 bases, leaving 8 bases of the junction unmatched. The CDR3 spells CASTRTGRPNTEAFF. The CDR3 DNA is TGTGCCAGCACCCGGACAGGGAGGCCGAACACTGAAGCTTTCTTT.

The chain employs TRBV12-3 or TRBV12-4 and TRBJ2-7, with D uncertain. Deletions cut 5 bases from V and 3 bases from J, with 14 bases between. The CDR3 is 14 residues long. CDR3 region: CASSPSDGDYEQYF. The DNA of the CDR3 is TGTGCCAGCAGTCCCTCAGACGGTGACTACGAGCAGTACTTC.

The chain uses TRBV20-1 and TRBJ2-1, with D tentatively TRBD2 (5 bases). V lost 6 bases, J lost 10 bases, and 16 bases lay in between. There are 12 residues in the CDR3. Germline V gene lookup returns CDR1 DFQATT and CDR2 SNEGSKA (reference sequence). CDR3 DNA sequence: TGCAGTGCACAGATGTCGGGAAACGAGCAGTTCTTC. This sequence encodes CSAQMSGNEQFF.

The chain recombines TRBV7-2 with TRBJ1-2; D not certain. V was trimmed by 1 base and J by 13 bases, leaving 10 bases between them. The CDR3 totals 11 residues. Germline CDR1 is SGHTA and CDR2 is FQGNSA. The chain's CDR3 is CASSLGRGPTF. The CDR3 nucleotides are TGTGCCAGCAGCTTAGGTAGAGGGCCCACCTTC.

This clonotype was counted only a few times. This chain links TRBV20-1 with TRBJ2-4; the D gene is possibly TRBD2 (6 bases). Germline-derived CDR1 and CDR2 are DFQATT and SNEGSKA (reference sequence). The length of the CDR3 is 14 residues. The ends were cut back, 0 bases at V and 6 bases at J, with 12 bases in the middle. The CDR3 region has the DNA TGCAGTGCTAGAGATCAAGGAGGGGCAAACATTCAGTACTTC. It specifies CSARDQGGANIQYF.

This rearrangement joins TRBV12-3 or TRBV12-4 to TRBJ1-5; the match to TRBD1 covers 10 bases. After removal of 6 bases from V and 6 bases from J, the junction contained 2 bases not matched to a gene. The CDR3 totals 13 residues. The CDR3 DNA reads as TGTGCCAGCAGGGGACAGGGGTTTCAGCCCCAGCATTTT. This gives the protein CASRGQGFQPQHF.

The chain links TRBV25-1 to TRBJ2-7; D not resolved. This CDR3 region has 13 residues. V was pared by 3 bases and J by 6 bases, with 12 bases between. Germline V gene lookup returns CDR1 MGHDK and CDR2 SYGVNS. The DNA of the CDR3 is TGTGCCAGCAGTGACCGCCGGACGGGCGAGCAGTACTTC. It translates to CASSDRRTGEQYF.

The rearrangement joins TRBV20-1 to TRBJ2-1; D gene unclear. Trimming pared 7 bases from V and 7 bases from J, leaving 11 bases between. Germline CDR1 and CDR2: DFQATT and SNEGSKA (reference sequence). CDR3 length: 11 residues. CDR3 sequence: CSGGVENEQFF. CDR3 nucleotides: TGCAGTGGAGGCGTCGAAAATGAGCAGTTCTTC.

This clonotype was recorded only once. The chain carries TRBV20-1 and TRBJ2-7; D not resolved. The CDR3 is made up of 11 amino acids. V shed 3 bases and J shed 6 bases, with 9 bases lying between them. Germline V gene sequence: CDR1 DFQATT, CDR2 SNEGSKA (reference sequence). CDR3 sequence (DNA): TGCAGTGCTAGGAAGGGCACCGAGCAGTACTTC. It translates to CSARKGTEQYF.